This TCR beta chain was identified in a study of post-analysis software for immune sequencing data. The library was made from cDNA and included unique molecular identifiers. Each CDR3 protein is one row after TCRdb ran MiXCR on the PCR reads. Of about 540,000 distinct CDR3 sequences listed, 34% are singletons. The CDR3 totals 15 residues. After removal of 2 bases from V and 8 bases from J, the junction contained 8 bases not matched to a gene. CDR1 WSHSY and CDR2 SAAADI come from the germline V gene. To note about this clonotype: Its cognate antigen is unknown.

Points from the study as a whole: Patients carried a few TRBV segments more frequently than controls did, and TRBV5-6, TRBV5-1 and TRBV20-1 were among them.

This rearrangement joins TRBV10-2 to TRBJ2-1; 8 bases map to TRBD2. Sequencing was done on a sample of blood. The TCR originated in a girl aged 2-17 years with multiple sclerosis. CDR3 coding DNA: TGCGCCAGCAGTGAGCCCCCCGGGGGGGCCCATGAGCAGTTCTTC. Translation gives CASSEPPGGAHEQFF.